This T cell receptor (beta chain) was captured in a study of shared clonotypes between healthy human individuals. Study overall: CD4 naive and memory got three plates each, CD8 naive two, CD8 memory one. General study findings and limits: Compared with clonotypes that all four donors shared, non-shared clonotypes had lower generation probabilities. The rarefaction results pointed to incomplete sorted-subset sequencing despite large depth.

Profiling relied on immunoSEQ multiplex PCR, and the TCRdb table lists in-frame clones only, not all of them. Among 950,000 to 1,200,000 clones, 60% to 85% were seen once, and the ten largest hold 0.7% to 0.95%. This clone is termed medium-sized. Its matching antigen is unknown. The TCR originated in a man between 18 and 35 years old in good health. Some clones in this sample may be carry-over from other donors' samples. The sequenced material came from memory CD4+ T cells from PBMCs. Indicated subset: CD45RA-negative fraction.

In DNA, the CDR3 is TGTGCCAGCGATAAGGGACAGCACACAGATACGCAGTATTTT. This sequence encodes CASDKGQHTDTQYF. This rearrangement joins TRBV7-9 to TRBJ2-3, with TRBD1 matching 7 bases. The CDR3 is 14 residues long. Germline V gene data show CDR1 as SEHNR and CDR2 as FQNEAQ (reference sequence). V dropped 8 bases and J dropped 2; count of bases not matched to a gene: 7.